A selection of T cell receptor beta chains follows, all from one sample in a study of naive and memory T cell subsets. TCRdb called the UMI-ligation and nested PCR reads again in MiXCR, with one record for every CDR3 protein. The repertoire holds over 100,000 distinct CDR3 sequences, with around 13% as singletons. Material: naive CD8+ T cells from blood. The receptors come from a human donor in good health. The CDR3 runs from the conserved cysteine through the conserved F or W.

>TRBJ2-7|TRBV29-1
CSVRSRDRYEQYF
>TRBJ1-2|TRBV7-8
CASSIDRTGGSYGYTF
>TRBJ2-7|TRBV10-3
CAISDPVQGYLQEQYF
>TRBJ2-6|TRBV9
CASSAGTAPSGANVLTF
>TRBJ2-3|TRBV6-2/TRBV6-3
CASNLSPGTSSDTQYF
>TRBJ2-7|TRBV25-1
CASSEESPYEQYF
>TRBJ2-7|TRBV12-3/TRBV12-4
CASSTRISGGPFPYEQYF
>TRBJ2-3|TRBV7-2
CASSLGAVSTDTQYF
>TRBJ1-1|TRBV6-2/TRBV6-3
CASSYSMNTEAFF
>TRBJ2-3|TRBV20-1
CSARERGADTQYF
>TRBJ2-7|TRBV28
CASSLLTSGGNYEQYF
>TRBJ2-2|TRBV29-1
CSPRRLNTGELFF
>TRBJ2-7|TRBV20-1
CSARDGSGSYEQYF
>TRBJ1-4|TRBV12-3/TRBV12-4
CASSLWRWDEKLFF
>TRBJ1-1|TRBV29-1
CSGELNTEAFF
>TRBJ2-7|TRBV9
CASSVGTAQYEQYF
>TRBJ1-1|TRBV29-1
CSVEDENGGSEAFF
>TRBJ2-7|TRBV20-1
CSARPVAGAYEQYF